A single sample gave rise to the 18 T cell receptor beta chains below, sequenced in a study of shared clonotypes between healthy human individuals. Only in-frame clones appear in the TCRdb table, and some are missing; sequencing was by immunoSEQ multiplex PCR. The table shows 1,100,000 or so clones, with around 82% occurring only once. Sequencing was performed on memory CD4+ T cells from PBMCs. Stated subset: CD45RA-negative fraction. These TCRs come from a young man in good health. Some clones in this sample may be carry-over from other donors' samples.

This clone was observed a handful of times. The chain combines TRBV14 with TRBJ1-2, with D hard to call. CDR3 size: 13 residues. Germline values: CDR1 SGHDN, CDR2 FVKESK. V was cut by 0 bases and J by 8 bases, with 10 bases left in between. The chain's CDR3 is CASSQEWRRGYTF. For the CDR3, the DNA is TGTGCCAGCAGCCAAGAGTGGAGGCGCGGCTACACCTTC.

The CDR3 loop reads CASTRNGPYEQYF. The CDR3 nucleotides read TGTGCCAGCACCAGGAACGGGCCCTACGAGCAGTACTTC. The rearrangement joins TRBV2 to TRBJ2-7; D call uncertain. The V gene lost 7 bases and the J gene lost 2 bases, with 12 bases spanning the gap. The CDR3 totals 13 residues. Per the germline V gene, CDR1 is SNHLY and CDR2 is FYNNEI.

This clone was seen repeatedly, ten times or more. The chain recombines TRBV19 with TRBJ1-5, with unresolved D. This CDR3 region has 15 residues. Germline CDR1 reads LNHDA; CDR2 reads SQIVND (reference sequence). The V end was cut by 4 bases, the J end by 0 bases, with 10 bases between. This CDR3 reads CASSTPGHSNQPQHF. The CDR3 DNA sequence: TGTGCCAGTAGTACCCCCGGTCATAGCAATCAGCCCCAGCATTTT.

The chain combines TRBV6-6 with TRBJ1-2, with a possible D match to TRBD1 (5 bases). This CDR3 is 16 amino acids long. CDR1 is MNHNY, CDR2 SVGAGI, per germline (reference sequence). V lost 6 bases and J 4 bases, leaving 21 bases between the germline ends. The CDR3 loop is CASRGLGGALLYGYTF. The CDR3 nucleotides read TGTGCCAGCAGGGGGTTGGGCGGGGCCCTCCTCTATGGCTACACCTTC.

This sequence joins TRBV28 and TRBJ2-2; D may be TRBD1 or TRBD2 (7 bases each). With 7 bases removed from V and 4 bases from J, the gap between germline ends came to 13 bases. CDR3 length equals 14 residues. The germline V gene has CDR1 MDHEN and CDR2 SYDVKM. The CDR3 loop reads CASITRGGTGELFF. The CDR3 DNA follows: TGTGCCAGCATCACCAGGGGGGGCACCGGGGAGCTGTTTTTT.

This clone has a single count. CDR3 sequence (DNA): TGTGCCAGCAGCCCAGGAAGGGGAAGGTCCTACGAGCAGTACTTC. It encodes CASSPGRGRSYEQYF. The rearrangement links TRBV2 to TRBJ2-5; D is perhaps TRBD1 (5 bases). The J call could be wrong; TRBJ2-7 is a better fit for the DNA end. The CDR3 has 15 amino acids. Germline V lookup: CDR1 SNHLY, CDR2 FYNNEI.

J is TRBJ2-2 and V is TRBV28; TRBD2 aligns across 13 bases. The V gene end was trimmed by 7 bases and the J gene end by 0 bases; junction bases not matched to a gene: 8. Germline loops: CDR1 MDHEN, CDR2 SYDVKM. The CDR3 sequence is 18 residues long. DNA for the CDR3: TGTGCCAGCATCGCTAGGGGACTAGCGGGGCCGAACACCGGGGAGCTGTTTTTT. It yields the protein CASIARGLAGPNTGELFF.

The chain recombines TRBV28 with TRBJ2-7, with 8 bases matching TRBD1. From germline, CDR1 is MDHEN and CDR2 SYDVKM. The CDR3 length is 13 residues. V shed 4 bases and J 6 bases; nucleotides not matched to a gene: 5. CDR3 residues: CASSYPGGGEQYF. CDR3 bases: TGTGCCAGCAGTTATCCAGGGGGCGGCGAGCAGTACTTC.

The chain carries TRBV4-2 and TRBJ2-7, with D possibly matching TRBD1 (6 bases). Trimming removed 1 base at V and 5 bases at J, with 18 bases between. The germline CDR1 and CDR2 sequences are LGHNA and YNFKEQ. The CDR3 extends over 16 amino acids. The CDR3 sequence: CASSQGPGQGSNEQYF. The DNA of the CDR3 is TGTGCCAGCAGCCAAGGCCCTGGCCAGGGGTCCAACGAGCAGTACTTC.

This clone was detected once. The rearrangement joins TRBV7-2 to TRBJ2-2, with D possibly matching TRBD1 (6 bases). CDR3 length equals 14 residues. Germline V gene lookup returns CDR1 SGHTA and CDR2 FQGNSA. V lost 5 bases and J 6 bases, leaving 13 bases between the germline ends. The CDR3 nucleotides read TGTGCCAGCAGCAATCACAGGGTCCCCGGGGAGCTGTTTTTT. Its translation is CASSNHRVPGELFF.

The rearrangement links TRBV6-5 to TRBJ1-2; D gene ambiguous. V was pared by 9 bases and J by 2 bases, with 13 bases between. CDR1 and CDR2 (germline): MNHEY, SVGAGI. This CDR3 region has 13 residues. CDR3 residues: CARTKLENYGYTF. The CDR3 coding sequence is TGTGCCAGGACCAAACTAGAAAACTATGGCTACACCTTC.

The rearrangement uses TRBV7-2 and TRBJ2-5; 7 nucleotides match TRBD2. Germline-derived CDR1 and CDR2 are SGHTA and FQGNSA. The CDR3 loop spans 18 amino acids. The trim removed 4 bases at V and 5 bases at J, leaving 19 bases unmatched. CDR3 in DNA: TGTGCCAGCAGCTCCCCGTACGGGAGGCCCTCTGGTTTCGAGACCCAGTACTTC. Its translation: CASSSPYGRPSGFETQYF.

The J gene is TRBJ1-4, the V gene TRBV30; D is perhaps TRBD1 (5 bases). V gave up 5 bases and J gave up 4 bases, with 14 bases separating them. Germline CDR1 GTSNPN, CDR2 SVGIG (reference sequence). The CDR3 spans 14 residues. The CDR3: CAWHVQGLNEKLFF. CDR3 bases: TGTGCCTGGCACGTCCAGGGACTTAATGAAAAACTGTTTTTT.

The gene calls are TRBV2 and TRBJ2-7; D is uncertain. Trimming took 4 bases from V and 3 from J, leaving 10 bases between them. CDR1 SNHLY and CDR2 FYNNEI come from the germline V gene. The CDR3 runs to 13 residues. This CDR3 reads CASSGDMGYEQYF. CDR3 DNA sequence: TGTGCCAGCAGTGGAGACATGGGCTACGAGCAGTACTTC.

On this clone itself: A single base separates this from a much larger clone, so it may be a read error. The chain uses TRBV7-9 and TRBJ2-5; the match to TRBD2 covers 7 bases. Germline assignment: CDR1 SEHNR and CDR2 FQNEAQ (reference sequence). This CDR3 comprises 13 residues. The CDR3: CASTASGQGTQYF. The CDR3 DNA reads TGTGCCAGCACCGCTAGCGGACAAGGGACCCAGTACTTC.

The chain joins TRBV7-9 to TRBJ1-1; possibly TRBD1 for D (5 bases). This CDR3 is 15 amino acids long. V was clipped by 3 bases and J by 0 bases, with 11 bases between them. Germline V gene sequence: CDR1 SEHNR, CDR2 FQNEAQ (reference sequence). The CDR3 here is CASSFGGNMNTEAFF. The DNA for the CDR3 is TGTGCCAGCAGCTTTGGGGGAAACATGAACACTGAAGCTTTCTTT.

This clone was picked up a small number of times. The chain couples TRBV2 to TRBJ2-1, with D hard to call. Germline V gene data show CDR1 as SNHLY and CDR2 as FYNNEI. The CDR3 covers 12 residues. Trimming left V 11 bases short and J 7 bases short, with 15 bases between. This chain's CDR3 is CAGTQTGNEQFF. The DNA for the CDR3 is TGTGCCGGCACCCAAACGGGTAATGAGCAGTTCTTC.

The chain combines TRBV18 with TRBJ1-1, with no clear D. Germline values: CDR1 KGHSH, CDR2 LQKENI. V gave up 2 bases and J gave up 3 bases, with 7 bases separating them. This CDR3 comprises 13 residues. In DNA form, the CDR3 reads TGTGCCAGCTCACCAAGGGTGGACACTGAAGCTTTCTTT. Protein: CASSPRVDTEAFF.